The sequence of this TCR beta chain was determined in a study of blood T cell repertoires in COVID-19 (dated by TCRdb to the early 2020s). About the investigation overall: Samples covering the acute and convalescent phases of COVID-19 were provided by collaborators in the United States, Italy and Spain. The prospective study material was composed of cDNA or gDNA derived from T cells, B-cell-depleted T cells, or PBMCs. Deeply sampled blood TCRbeta repertoires from subjects exposed to, actively infected with, or recovered from COVID-19 were included in the dataset. The repertoires were released in a freely available public database intended as a resource for research on the immune response to SARS-CoV-2. The samples were drawn from two sources: the first 160 participants of the ongoing ImmuneRACE study, and 1,254 subjects contributed by 6 global collaborators. A de-identified subject ID, COVID-19 status, age in years and sex were almost always included in the sample metadata. Where available, HLA class I and class II types were obtained from metadata supplied by the sample provider rather than from assay-based typing.

Comments on this clone: This clone's antigen is unknown. Base qualities are missing; no much larger clone stands one base away.

In the prospective study, participants were about 18 to 90 years old, resided in about two dozen geographic areas of the United States, and were enrolled through a virtual design. To assign participants to cohorts, the prospective study relied on clinical history that participants themselves reported in a screening survey and a study questionnaire. Recovered participants in ImmuneRACE Cohort 3 were defined by two consecutive negative NP/OP PCR tests, clearance by a healthcare professional, or resolution of symptoms. Each participant in the prospective study had whole blood, serum and a nasopharyngeal or oropharyngeal swab collected by mobile phlebotomists. Participants in the prospective study had the option to provide additional blood draws and questionnaires over an approximately two-month period. Before DNA extraction, prospective study blood samples were shipped either frozen or at room temperature.

What the research found in general, with its limitations: How much clinical and demographic metadata was included differed by source and by participant, and the metadata was provided uncurated.

Trimming removed 0 bases from V and 5 bases from J, leaving 3 bases between the germline ends. There are 12 amino acids in the CDR3, from cysteine to phenylalanine inclusive. CDR3 DNA only is kept here, 36 bases in frame from base 1. Based on the germline V gene, the CDR1 and CDR2 sequences are SGHRS and YFSETQ. The immunoSEQ Assay, a bias-controlled multiplex PCR, was used to amplify TCRbeta CDR3 regions from genomic DNA. As for the authors' bioinformatics: Within the assay, amplification of reference gene primers was used to estimate how many nucleated cells each sample contained. Sequence reads were collapsed and filtered to measure the absolute abundance of every unique TCRbeta CDR3 rearrangement. For each sample, productive Simpson clonality was calculated as the square root of Simpson's diversity index across productive rearrangements. What TCRdb holds here is the immuneACCESS table cut down to in-frame rearrangements. Part of the clones is not present; checked against another copy, under half of the missing clones reflect an unresolved V gene, and the others are unexplained. V, J and clone size are those of that table, while D and trimming were read from the DNA. This sample is represented by roughly 220,000 clones; approximately 82% of them were singletons. The ten top clones hold 15% of the sample.

The sequence was obtained from a man aged 35 to 55 who had recovered from COVID-19. The sequence is built from TRBV5-1 and TRBJ1-3; there is no confident call for the D gene. Material: PBMCs or T cells enriched from blood (not recorded which). This receptor carries the CDR3 CASSLDRNTIYF. The nucleotide sequence is TGCGCCAGCAGCTTGGACAGAAACACCATATATTTT.